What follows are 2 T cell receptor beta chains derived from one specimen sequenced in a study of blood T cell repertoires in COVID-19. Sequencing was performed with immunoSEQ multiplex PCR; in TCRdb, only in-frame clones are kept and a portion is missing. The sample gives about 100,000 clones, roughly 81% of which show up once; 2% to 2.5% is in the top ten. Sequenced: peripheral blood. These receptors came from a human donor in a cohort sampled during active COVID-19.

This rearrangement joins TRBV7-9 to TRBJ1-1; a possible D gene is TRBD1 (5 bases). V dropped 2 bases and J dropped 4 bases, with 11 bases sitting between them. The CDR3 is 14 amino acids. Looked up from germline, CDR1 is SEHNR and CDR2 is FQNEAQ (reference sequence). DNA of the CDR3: TGTGCCAGCAGCTTACGAGGGGAGGGCACTGAAGCTTTCTTT. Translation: CASSLRGEGTEAFF.

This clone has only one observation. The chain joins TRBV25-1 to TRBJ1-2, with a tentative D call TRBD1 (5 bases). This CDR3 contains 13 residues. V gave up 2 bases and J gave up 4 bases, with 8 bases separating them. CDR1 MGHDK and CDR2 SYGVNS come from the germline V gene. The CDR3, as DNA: TGTGCCAGCAGTGAAGACAGCCGCTATGGCTACACCTTC. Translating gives CASSEDSRYGYTF.